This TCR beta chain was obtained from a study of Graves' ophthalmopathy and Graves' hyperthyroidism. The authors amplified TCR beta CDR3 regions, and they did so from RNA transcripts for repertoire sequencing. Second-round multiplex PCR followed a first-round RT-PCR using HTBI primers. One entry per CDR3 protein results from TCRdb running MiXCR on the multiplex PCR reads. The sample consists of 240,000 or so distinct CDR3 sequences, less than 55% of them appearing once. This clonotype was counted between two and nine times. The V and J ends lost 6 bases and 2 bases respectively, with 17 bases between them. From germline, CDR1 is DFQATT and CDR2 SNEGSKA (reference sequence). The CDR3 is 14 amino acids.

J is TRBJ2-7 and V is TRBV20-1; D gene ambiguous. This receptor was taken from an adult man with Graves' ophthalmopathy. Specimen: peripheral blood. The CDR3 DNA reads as TGCAGTGCCCTCGAGGCGCTTTTAACCTACGAGCAGTACTTC. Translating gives CSALEALLTYEQYF.